This T cell receptor beta chain was sequenced in a study of blood T cell repertoires in COVID-19. As for the study in general: Material from acute and convalescent COVID-19 was sourced from the United States, Italy and Spain.

Germline V gives CDR1 SGHTA, CDR2 FQGNSA. The CDR3 is made up of 16 amino acids. The junction had 11 bases not matched to a gene; V was cut back by 3 bases and J by 5 bases. Authors' methods: Reference gene primer amplification yielded estimated nucleated cell counts. Sequencing used immunoSEQ multiplex PCR; TCRdb keeps in-frame clones, though not all of them. V and J calls and clone size are copied from that table; D and trimming were computed from the DNA. The sample gives about 39,000 clones, roughly 85% of which show up once; nearly 10% is in the top ten. This clone appeared a few times. J is TRBJ2-5 and V is TRBV7-2; 8 bases match TRBD1. Sequencing input: peripheral blood. The source is a human donor in a cohort sampled during active COVID-19. The CDR3, as DNA: TGTGCCAGCAGCTTGGCCCGGACAGGGATCGGGGAGACCCAGTACTTC. Its protein product is CASSLARTGIGETQYF.